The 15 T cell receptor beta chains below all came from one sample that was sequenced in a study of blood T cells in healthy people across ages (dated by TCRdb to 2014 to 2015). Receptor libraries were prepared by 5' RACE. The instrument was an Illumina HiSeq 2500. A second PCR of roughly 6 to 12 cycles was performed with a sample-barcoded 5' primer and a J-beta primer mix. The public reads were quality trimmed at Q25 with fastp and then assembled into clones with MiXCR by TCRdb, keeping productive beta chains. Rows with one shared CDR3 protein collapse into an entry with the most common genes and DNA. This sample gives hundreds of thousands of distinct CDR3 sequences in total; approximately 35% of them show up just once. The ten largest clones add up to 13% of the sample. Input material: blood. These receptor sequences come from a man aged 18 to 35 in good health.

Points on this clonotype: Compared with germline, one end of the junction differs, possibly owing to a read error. This CDR3 reads CQQLSPRDGTEAFF. The CDR3 DNA reads as TGCCAGCAGCTTAGTCCCAGGGACGGCACTGAAGCTTTCTTT. This chain links TRBV7-2 with TRBJ1-1; D possibly corresponds to TRBD1 (5 bases). The germline gives CDR1 SGHTA, CDR2 FQGNSA. This CDR3 is built from 14 residues.

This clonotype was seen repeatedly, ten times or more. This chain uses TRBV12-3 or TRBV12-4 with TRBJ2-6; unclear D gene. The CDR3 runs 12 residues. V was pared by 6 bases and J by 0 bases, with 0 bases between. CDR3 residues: CASSSGANVLTF. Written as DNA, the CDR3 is TGTGCCAGCAGCTCTGGGGCCAACGTCCTGACTTTC.

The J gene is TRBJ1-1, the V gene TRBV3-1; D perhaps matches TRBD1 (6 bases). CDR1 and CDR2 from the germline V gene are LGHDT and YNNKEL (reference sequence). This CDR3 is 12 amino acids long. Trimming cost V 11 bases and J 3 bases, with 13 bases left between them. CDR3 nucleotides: TGTGCCTGCCAGGCAGGGGACACTGAAGCTTTCTTT. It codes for CACQAGDTEAFF.

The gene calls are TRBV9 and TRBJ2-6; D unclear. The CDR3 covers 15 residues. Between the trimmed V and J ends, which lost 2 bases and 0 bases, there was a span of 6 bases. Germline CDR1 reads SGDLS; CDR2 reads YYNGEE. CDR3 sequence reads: CASSVENSGANVLTF. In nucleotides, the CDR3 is TGTGCCAGCAGCGTTGAGAACTCTGGGGCCAACGTCCTGACTTTC.

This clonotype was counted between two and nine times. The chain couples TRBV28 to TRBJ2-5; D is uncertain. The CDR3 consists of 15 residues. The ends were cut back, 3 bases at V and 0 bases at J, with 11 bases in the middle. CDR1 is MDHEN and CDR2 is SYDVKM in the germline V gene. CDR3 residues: CASSLGPPDQETQYF. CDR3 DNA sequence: TGTGCCAGCAGTTTGGGCCCCCCGGACCAAGAGACCCAGTACTTC.

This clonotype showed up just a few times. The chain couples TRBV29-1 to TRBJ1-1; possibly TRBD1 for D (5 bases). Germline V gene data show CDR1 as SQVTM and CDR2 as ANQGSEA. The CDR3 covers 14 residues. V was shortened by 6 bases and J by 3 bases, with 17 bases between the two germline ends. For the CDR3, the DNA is TGCAGCGTCGGAGCGGGGGGAAGGGACACTGAAGCTTTCTTT. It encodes CSVGAGGRDTEAFF. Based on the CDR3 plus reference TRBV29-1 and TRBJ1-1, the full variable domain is SAVISQKPSRDICQRGTSLTIQCQVDSQVTMMFWYRQQPGQSLTLIATANQGSEATYESGFVIDKFPISRPNLTFSTLTVSNMSPEDSSIYLCSVGAGGRDTEAFFGQGTRLTVV.

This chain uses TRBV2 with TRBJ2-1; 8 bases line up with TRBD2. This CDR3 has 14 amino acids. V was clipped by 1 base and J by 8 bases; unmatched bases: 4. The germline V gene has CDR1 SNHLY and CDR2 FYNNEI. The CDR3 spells CASSEGGGRDEQFF. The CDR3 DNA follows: TGTGCCAGCAGTGAAGGCGGGGGGAGGGATGAGCAGTTCTTC.

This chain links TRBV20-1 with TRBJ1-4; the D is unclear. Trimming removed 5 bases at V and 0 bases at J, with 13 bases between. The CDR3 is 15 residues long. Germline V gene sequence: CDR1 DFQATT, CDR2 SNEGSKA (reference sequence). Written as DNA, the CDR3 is TGCAGTGCTGAAAATCGGAAAGCAACTAATGAAAAACTGTTTTTT. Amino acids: CSAENRKATNEKLFF.

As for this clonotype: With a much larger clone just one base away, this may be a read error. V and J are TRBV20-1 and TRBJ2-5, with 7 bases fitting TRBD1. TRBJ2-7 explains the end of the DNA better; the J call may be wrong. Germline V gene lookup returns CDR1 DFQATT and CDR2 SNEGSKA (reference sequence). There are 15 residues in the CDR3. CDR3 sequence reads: CGAIPTGHDSYEQYF. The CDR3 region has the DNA TGCGGTGCAATCCCGACAGGGCATGATTCCTACGAGCAGTACTTC.

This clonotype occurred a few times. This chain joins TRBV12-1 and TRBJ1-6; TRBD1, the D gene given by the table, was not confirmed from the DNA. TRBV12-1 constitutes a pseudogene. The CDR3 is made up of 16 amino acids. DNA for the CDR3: TGTGCCAGCAGCTTTGATCGGACAGGGGTATTTTCACCCCTCCACTTT. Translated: CASSFDRTGVFSPLHF.

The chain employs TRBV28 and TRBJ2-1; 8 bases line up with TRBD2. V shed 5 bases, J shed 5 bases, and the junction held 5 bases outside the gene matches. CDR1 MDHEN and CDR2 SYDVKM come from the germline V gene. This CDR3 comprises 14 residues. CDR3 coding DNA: TGTGCCAGCAGTACCCTACTAGCGGACAATGAGCAGTTCTTC. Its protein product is CASSTLLADNEQFF.

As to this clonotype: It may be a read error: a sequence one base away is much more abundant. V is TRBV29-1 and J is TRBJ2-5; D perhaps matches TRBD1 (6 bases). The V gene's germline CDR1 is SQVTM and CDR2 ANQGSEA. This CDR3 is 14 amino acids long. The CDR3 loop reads CSVVLGQYQEAQYF. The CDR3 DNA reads TGCAGCGTTGTTTTGGGACAATACCAAGAGGCCCAGTACTTC.

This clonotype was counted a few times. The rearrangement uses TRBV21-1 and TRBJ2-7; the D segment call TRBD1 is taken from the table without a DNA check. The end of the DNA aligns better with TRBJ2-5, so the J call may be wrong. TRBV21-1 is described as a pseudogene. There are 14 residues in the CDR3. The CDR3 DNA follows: TGTGCCAGCAGCGCCAGACAGGCGGGGGAGACCCAGTACTTC. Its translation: CASSARQAGETQYF.

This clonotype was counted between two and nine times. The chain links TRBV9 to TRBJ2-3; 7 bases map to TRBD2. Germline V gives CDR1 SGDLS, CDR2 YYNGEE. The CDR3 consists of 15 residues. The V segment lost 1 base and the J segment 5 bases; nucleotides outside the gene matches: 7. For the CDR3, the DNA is TGTGCCAGCAGCGTACTCAGCGGGGACCTAGATACGCAGTATTTT. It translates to CASSVLSGDLDTQYF.

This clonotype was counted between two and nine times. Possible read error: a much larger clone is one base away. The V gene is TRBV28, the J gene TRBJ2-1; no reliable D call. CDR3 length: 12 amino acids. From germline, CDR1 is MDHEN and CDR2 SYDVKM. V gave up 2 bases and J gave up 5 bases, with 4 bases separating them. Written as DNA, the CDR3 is TGTGCCAGCAGTTTACCCGACAATGAGCAGTTCTTC. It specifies CASSLPDNEQFF.